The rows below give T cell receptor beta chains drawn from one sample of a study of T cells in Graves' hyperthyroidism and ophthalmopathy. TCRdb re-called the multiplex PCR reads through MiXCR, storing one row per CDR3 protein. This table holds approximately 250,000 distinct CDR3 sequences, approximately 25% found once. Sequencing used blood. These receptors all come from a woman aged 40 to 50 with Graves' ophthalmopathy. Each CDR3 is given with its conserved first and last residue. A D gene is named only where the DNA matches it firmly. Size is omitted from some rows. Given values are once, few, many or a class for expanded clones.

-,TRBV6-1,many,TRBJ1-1,CASRTPAGGRNTEAFF,TGTGCCAGCAGGACCCCCGCGGGGGGCAGGAACACTGAAGCTTTCTTT
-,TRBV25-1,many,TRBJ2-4,CASSESKGLAKNIQYF,TGTGCCAGCAGTGAATCCAAGGGCTTAGCCAAAAACATTCAGTACTTC
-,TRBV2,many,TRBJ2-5,CAGGVGDLKTQYF,TGTGCCGGGGGAGTTGGAGATCTGAAGACCCAGTACTTC
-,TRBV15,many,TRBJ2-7,CATSRVGVEQYF,TGTGCCACCAGCAGAGTCGGCGTCGAGCAGTACTTC
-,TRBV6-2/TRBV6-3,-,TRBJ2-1,CASSYSVGKRLVEQFF,TGTGCCAGCAGTTACTCGGTTGGAAAGCGTCTAGTTGAGCAGTTCTTC
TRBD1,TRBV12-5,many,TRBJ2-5,CASGLSMTGGFETQYF,TGTGCTAGTGGCCTTTCGATGACAGGGGGCTTCGAGACCCAGTACTTC
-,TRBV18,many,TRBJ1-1,CASSPTTSDLRGTEAFF,TGTGCCAGCTCACCCACCACCTCGGACCTCCGAGGCACTGAAGCTTTCTTT
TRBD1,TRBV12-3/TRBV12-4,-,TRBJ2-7,CASSLSGTGRKYEQYF,TGTGCCAGCAGTTTATCCGGGACAGGGCGAAAGTACGAGCAGTACTTC
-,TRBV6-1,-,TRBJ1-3,CASSQTLTGSGNTIYF,TGTGCCAGCAGTCAAACCCTGACAGGCTCTGGAAACACCATATATTTT
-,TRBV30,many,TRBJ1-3,CAWTWTVHSGNTIYF,TGTGCCTGGACCTGGACAGTCCACTCTGGAAACACCATATATTTT
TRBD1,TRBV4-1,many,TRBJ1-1,CASSLLQGAPTEAFF,TGCGCCAGCAGCCTACTACAGGGGGCGCCCACTGAAGCTTTCTTT
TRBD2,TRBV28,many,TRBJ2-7,CASNALAGGPEQYF,TGTGCCAGCAACGCTCTAGCGGGAGGCCCCGAGCAGTACTTC
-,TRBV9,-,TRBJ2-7,CASSLRSKEGEQYF,TGTGCCAGCAGCCTTAGGTCTAAAGAGGGCGAGCAGTACTTC
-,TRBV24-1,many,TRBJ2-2,CATSDLRPGTGELFF,TGTGCCACCAGTGATTTGCGACCCGGGACCGGGGAGCTGTTTTTT
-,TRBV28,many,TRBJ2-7,CASSPQRYEQYF,TGTGCCAGCAGCCCTCAGCGCTACGAGCAGTACTTC
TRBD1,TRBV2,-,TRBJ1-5,CASRNAKTGVDQPQHF,TGTGCCAGCAGGAACGCCAAAACAGGGGTAGATCAGCCCCAGCATTTT
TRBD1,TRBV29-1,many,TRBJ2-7,CSVEGGDRGREQYF,TGCAGCGTTGAAGGAGGGGACAGGGGGCGCGAGCAGTACTTC
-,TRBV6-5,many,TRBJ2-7,CATQPYRDNNYEQYF,TGTGCCACCCAACCTTACCGGGACAACAACTACGAGCAGTACTTC
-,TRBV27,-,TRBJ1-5,CASSFGPNQPQHF,TGTGCCAGCAGTTTCGGACCCAATCAGCCCCAGCATTTT
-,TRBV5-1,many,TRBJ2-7,CASSLDGDYEQYF,TGCGCCAGCAGCTTGGATGGGGATTACGAGCAGTACTTC
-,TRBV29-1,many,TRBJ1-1,CSVEGEGVNTEAFF,TGCAGCGTTGAAGGGGAAGGGGTCAACACTGAAGCTTTCTTT
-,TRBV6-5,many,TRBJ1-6,CASSSGQPNNSPLHF,TGTGCCAGCAGTTCCGGACAGCCGAATAATTCACCCCTCCACTTT
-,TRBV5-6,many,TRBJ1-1,CASSFLGMGNTEAFF,TGTGCCAGCAGCTTTCTGGGGATGGGGAACACTGAAGCTTTCTTT
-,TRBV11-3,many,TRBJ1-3,CASSLGGLYSGNTIYF,TGTGCCAGCAGCTTAGGGGGCCTATACTCTGGAAACACCATATATTTT
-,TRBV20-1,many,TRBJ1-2,CSARTQVGGYTF,TGCAGTGCTAGGACACAGGTGGGGGGCTACACCTTC
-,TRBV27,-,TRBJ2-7,CASSYQGPIEQYF,TGTGCCAGCAGTTACCAGGGGCCAATAGAGCAGTACTTC
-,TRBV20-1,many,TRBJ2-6,CSARVGVLSVLTF,TGCAGTGCTAGAGTGGGCGTCTTAAGCGTCCTGACTTTC
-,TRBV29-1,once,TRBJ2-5,CSVEGGGVGGETQYF,TGCAGCGTTGAAGGTGGTGGGGTTGGAGGGGAGACCCAGTACTTC
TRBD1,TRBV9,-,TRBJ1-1,CASSYGQGDTEAFF,TGTGCCAGCAGTTACGGACAGGGGGACACTGAAGCTTTCTTT
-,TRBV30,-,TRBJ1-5,CASARGVNQPQHF,TGTGCCAGCGCGAGGGGGGTTAATCAGCCCCAGCATTTT
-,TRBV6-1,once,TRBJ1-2,CASRRGKANGYTF,TGTGCCAGCAGGAGGGGAAAAGCGAATGGCTACACCTTC
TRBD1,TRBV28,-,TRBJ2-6,CASSLWGTGGSSGANVLTF,TGTGCCAGCAGTTTATGGGGGACAGGGGGTTCCTCTGGGGCCAACGTCCTGACTTTC
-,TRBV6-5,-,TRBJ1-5,CASSLDGGVQPQHF,TGTGCCAGCAGTTTGGATGGGGGGGTCCAGCCCCAGCATTTT
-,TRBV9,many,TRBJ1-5,CARKEQPQHF,TGTGCCAGGAAGGAACAGCCCCAGCATTTT
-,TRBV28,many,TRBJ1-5,CASSRRASNQPQHF,TGTGCCAGCAGTCGACGGGCTAGCAATCAGCCCCAGCATTTT
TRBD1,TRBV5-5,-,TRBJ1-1,CASSSGQGAAEAFF,TGTGCCAGCAGCTCTGGACAGGGGGCGGCTGAAGCTTTCTTT
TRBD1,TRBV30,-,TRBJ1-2,CACPGQGDYGYTF,TGTGCCTGCCCGGGACAGGGAGACTATGGCTACACCTTC